A selection of T cell receptor beta chains follows, all from one sample in a study of siplizumab effects on memory and regulatory T cells. Profiling relied on immunoSEQ multiplex PCR, and the TCRdb table lists in-frame clones only, not all of them. The sample includes over 100,000 clones, 92% seen only once; the top ten take under 0.75%. Input material: Tregs sorted from blood. These receptors were taken from a human donor in good health. CDR3s include the opening cysteine and the closing phenylalanine or tryptophan. Each record gives: V gene, clone size, CDR3 length, J gene, D gene, CDR3 protein, CDR3 DNA. The D gene is left open where the match is weak. Only part of the rows carry a size: once, few, many, or a class if the clone is expanded.

TRBV5-1,-,15,TRBJ2-3,TRBD2,CASSSQLAPTDTQYF,TGCGCCAGCAGCTCACAACTAGCGCCCACAGATACGCAGTATTTT
TRBV5-1,once,15,TRBJ1-1,-,CASSPIDGLNTEAFF,TGCGCCAGCAGCCCGATAGACGGACTGAACACTGAAGCTTTCTTT
TRBV18,-,15,TRBJ1-6,-,CASSPQGQDHSPLHF,TGTGCCAGCTCACCCCAGGGGCAGGATCATTCACCCCTCCACTTT
TRBV25-1,-,16,TRBJ2-3,-,CATLAAGNPSTDTQYF,TGTGCCACCCTCGCGGCCGGGAATCCTAGCACAGATACGCAGTATTTT
TRBV19,-,16,TRBJ1-6,-,CASSIVSILGNSPLHF,TGTGCCAGTAGTATAGTGTCGATTCTGGGTAATTCACCCCTCCACTTT
TRBV4-1,-,15,TRBJ2-7,-,CASSQDLVFSYEQYF,TGCGCCAGCAGCCAAGATTTGGTTTTCTCCTACGAGCAGTACTTC
TRBV2,-,16,TRBJ1-6,TRBD1,CASILDRRSYNSPLHF,TGTGCCAGCATTCTGGACAGGCGATCCTATAATTCACCCCTCCACTTT
TRBV18,-,15,TRBJ2-6,-,CASSPQEAGANVLTF,TGTGCCAGCTCACCACAGGAGGCTGGGGCCAACGTCCTGACTTTC
TRBV20-1,-,11,TRBJ2-2,-,CSARWVGELFF,TGCAGTGCTAGATGGGTCGGGGAGCTGTTTTTT
TRBV6-5,-,13,TRBJ1-1,-,CASRHWRNTEAFF,TGTGCCAGCAGGCACTGGAGGAACACTGAAGCTTTCTTT
TRBV1,-,17,TRBJ2-5,-,CTSSQVGQGAIQETQYF,-
TRBV7-2,-,14,TRBJ2-5,TRBD2,CASSSRVSGETQYF,TGTGCCAGCAGCTCCCGAGTTAGCGGGGAGACCCAGTACTTC
TRBV9,-,12,TRBJ2-7,-,CASSPGMREQYF,TGTGCCAGCAGCCCTGGAATGCGCGAGCAGTACTTC
TRBV2,-,12,TRBJ2-5,-,CASSAFQETQYF,TGTGCCAGCAGTGCCTTTCAAGAGACCCAGTACTTC
TRBV4-1,-,16,TRBJ1-6,-,CASSQDQARAGSPLHF,TGCGCCAGCAGCCAAGATCAGGCCCGGGCGGGTTCACCCCTCCACTTT
TRBV9,few,14,TRBJ1-1,-,CASSVSPRNTEAFF,TGTGCCAGCAGCGTATCCCCCAGGAACACTGAAGCTTTCTTT
TRBV2,-,12,TRBJ2-1,-,CASSGEGNEQFF,TGTGCCAGCAGTGGAGAGGGTAATGAGCAGTTCTTC
TRBV11-3,-,13,TRBJ2-2,-,CASSLAEAGELFF,TGTGCCAGCAGCTTAGCAGAGGCCGGGGAGCTGTTTTTT
TRBV5-1,-,14,TRBJ1-2,-,CASSLSEVSYGYTF,TGCGCCAGCAGCTTAAGTGAGGTTTCCTATGGCTACACCTTC
TRBV5-1,-,18,TRBJ2-6,-,CASSPLSQGAYGANVLTF,TGCGCCAGCAGCCCACTTAGTCAGGGCGCTTATGGGGCCAACGTCCTGACTTTC
TRBV5-3,-,16,TRBJ1-5,-,CARSESGRGAGQPQHF,TGTGCCAGAAGTGAGTCGGGTAGGGGGGCAGGTCAGCCCCAGCATTTT
TRBV11-2,medium-sized,14,TRBJ1-2,-,CASSSRPWAYGYTF,TGTGCCAGCAGCTCCCGGCCGTGGGCCTATGGCTACACCTTC
TRBV7-2,-,17,TRBJ1-5,-,CASSYVWGANSNQPQHF,TGTGCCAGCTCCTACGTTTGGGGGGCTAATAGCAATCAGCCCCAGCATTTT
TRBV6-1,-,15,TRBJ1-2,-,CASKKTARTHYGYTF,TGTGCCAGCAAAAAGACCGCGAGGACCCACTATGGCTACACCTTC
TRBV2,-,16,TRBJ2-1,-,CASSEILGSSYNEQFF,TGTGCCAGCAGTGAGATCCTAGGAAGCTCCTACAATGAGCAGTTCTTC
TRBV19,-,18,TRBJ2-4,TRBD1,CASSRGQGARLAKNIQYF,TGTGCCAGTAGTCGGGGACAGGGGGCGAGACTAGCCAAAAACATTCAGTACTTC
TRBV19,few,15,TRBJ2-1,TRBD1,CASSTTGVDFNEQFF,TGTGCCAGTAGCACGACAGGGGTCGATTTCAATGAGCAGTTCTTC
TRBV19,once,14,TRBJ1-5,-,CASKDTHGGQPQHF,TGTGCCAGTAAGGACACCCATGGAGGTCAGCCCCAGCATTTT
TRBV5-6,-,15,TRBJ2-1,TRBD1,CASSFRDRGANEQFF,TGTGCCAGCAGCTTCCGGGACAGGGGGGCAAATGAGCAGTTCTTC
TRBV10-3,-,15,TRBJ2-2,-,CAITPDARRTGELFF,TGTGCCATCACCCCGGACGCAAGGAGAACCGGGGAGCTGTTTTTT
TRBV6-5,-,15,TRBJ1-1,-,CASSYEFISYNEAFF,TGTGCCAGCAGTTACGAGTTTATTAGCTACAATGAAGCTTTCTTT
TRBV2,-,14,TRBJ2-6,-,CASDPFSGANVLTF,TGTGCCAGCGATCCTTTCTCTGGGGCCAACGTCCTGACTTTC
TRBV9,-,16,TRBJ1-6,-,CASSVQPSSYNSPLHF,TGTGCCAGCAGCGTACAGCCGAGCTCCTATAATTCACCCCTCCACTTT
TRBV5-1,-,15,TRBJ2-7,TRBD2,CASSLDASGSYEQYF,TGCGCCAGCAGCTTGGATGCTAGCGGGAGCTACGAGCAGTACTTC
TRBV4-2,once,14,TRBJ1-5,TRBD1,CASSRAGGGQPQHF,TGTGCCAGCAGCCGAGCAGGGGGCGGTCAGCCCCAGCATTTT
TRBV6-1,-,12,TRBJ1-4,-,CASSGVFAKLFF,TGTGCCAGCAGTGGCGTTTTCGCAAAACTGTTTTTT
TRBV7-2,once,14,TRBJ2-3,-,CASSLVASTDTQYF,TGTGCCAGCAGCTTAGTAGCTAGCACAGATACGCAGTATTTT
TRBV27,few,14,TRBJ2-7,TRBD2,CASSSRTSGYEQYF,TGTGCCAGCAGTTCCCGGACTAGCGGCTACGAGCAGTACTTC
TRBV5-1,-,13,TRBJ1-1,-,CASSLGGSTEAFF,TGCGCCAGCAGCTTGGGGGGAAGTACTGAAGCTTTCTTT
TRBV10-1,-,15,TRBJ2-1,TRBD2,CASSDWREGINEQFF,TGCGCCAGCAGTGATTGGCGGGAGGGCATCAATGAGCAGTTCTTC
TRBV5-1,-,14,TRBJ2-7,-,CASSLGYLGGEQYF,TGCGCCAGCAGCTTGGGTTACTTAGGGGGAGAGCAGTACTTC
TRBV6-5,-,13,TRBJ1-2,-,CASSYDGRGGYTF,TGTGCCAGCAGTTACGATGGAAGGGGAGGCTACACCTTC